The 5 T cell receptor beta chains given below trace back to one sample, sequenced in a study of blood T cell repertoires in COVID-19. Method: immunoSEQ multiplex PCR; TCRdb's copy keeps in-frame clones and lacks some. The sample carries fewer than 200,000 clones, 80% to 95% recorded once. Sequenced material: peripheral blood. The receptors were sampled from a woman aged 50 to 60 with acute or convalescent COVID-19.

The chain combines TRBV28 with TRBJ1-5, with a tentative D call TRBD1 (6 bases). Trimming removed 7 bases at V and 1 base at J, with 14 bases between. The germline gives CDR1 MDHEN, CDR2 SYDVKM. There are 15 residues in the CDR3. The CDR3 DNA sequence: TGTGCCAGCACTCGGGACAATTTCAGCAATCAGCCCCAGCATTTT. It translates to CASTRDNFSNQPQHF.

This chain joins TRBV6-1 and TRBJ2-7; possibly TRBD1 for D (6 bases). This CDR3 has 14 amino acids. V lost 2 bases to trimming and J lost 4 bases, with 12 bases between them. Germline V lookup: CDR1 MNHNS, CDR2 SASEGT. CDR3 in DNA: TGTGCCAGCAGTGAATATGGACAGAATTACGAGCAGTACTTC. The encoded protein is CASSEYGQNYEQYF.

The count of this clone is one. J is TRBJ2-1 and V is TRBV24-1; the D gene is possibly TRBD2 (5 bases). The germline V gene encodes CDR1 KGHDR and CDR2 SFDVKD. V gave up 1 base and J gave up 7 bases, with 10 bases separating them. This CDR3 has 14 amino acids. The CDR3 is CATSDLRRGNEQFF. The CDR3 nucleotides read TGTGCCACCAGTGATTTAAGGAGAGGGAATGAGCAGTTCTTC.

This chain links TRBV5-1 with TRBJ2-2, with D perhaps matching TRBD1 (5 bases). CDR1 and CDR2 from the germline V gene are SGHRS and YFSETQ. This CDR3 region has 15 residues. V shed 0 bases and J shed 0 bases, with 6 bases lying between them. The CDR3 region has the DNA TGCGCCAGCAGCTTGGGGGGCACGAACACCGGGGAGCTGTTTTTT. Amino acids: CASSLGGTNTGELFF.

This chain joins TRBV6-5 and TRBJ1-1, with D possibly being TRBD1 (5 bases). Trimming left V 6 bases short and J 0 bases short, with 14 bases between. This CDR3 is built from 15 residues. CDR1 is MNHEY and CDR2 is SVGAGI in the germline V gene. The CDR3 coding sequence is TGTGCCAGCAGCCCCATGGGGCCTCTGAACACTGAAGCTTTCTTT. Translating gives CASSPMGPLNTEAFF.